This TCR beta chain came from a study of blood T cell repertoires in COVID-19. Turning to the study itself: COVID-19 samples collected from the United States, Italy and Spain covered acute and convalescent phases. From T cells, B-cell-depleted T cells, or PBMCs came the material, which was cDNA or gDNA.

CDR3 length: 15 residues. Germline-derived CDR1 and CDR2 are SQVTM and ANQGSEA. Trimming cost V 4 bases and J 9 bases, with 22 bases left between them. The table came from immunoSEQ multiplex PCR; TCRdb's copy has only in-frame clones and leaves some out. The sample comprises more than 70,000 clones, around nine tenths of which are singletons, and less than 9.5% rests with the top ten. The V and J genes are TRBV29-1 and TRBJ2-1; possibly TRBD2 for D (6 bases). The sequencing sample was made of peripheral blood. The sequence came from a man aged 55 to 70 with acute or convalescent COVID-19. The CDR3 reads CSVVGASQFSGEQFF. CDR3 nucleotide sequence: TGCAGCGTTGTAGGAGCATCCCAGTTTAGCGGTGAGCAGTTCTTC.